This TCR beta chain was found in a study of cytomegalovirus exposure and HLA in healthy donors. As to this clone: Its antigen is unidentified. One end of the junction does not line up with germline, which may come from a read error.

The PCR made use of 60 Vbeta and 13 Jbeta primers. Clones were sequenced by immunoSEQ multiplex PCR, and TCRdb holds only the in-frame ones, with some missing. The table lists 150,000 to 200,000 clones, less than 85% of them singletons. Findings and caveats of the study: It was assumed in the presence/absence analyses that sequencing depth was roughly uniform across donors. Within a later analysis, the majority of CMV-associated TCR beta chains appeared HLA-restricted.

What was sequenced was PBMCs. This clonotype originated in a boy between 10 and 17 years old in good health and CMV-seronegative.

The CDR3 nucleotides are TGTGCTAGCAGCTCCGACGTGGGACAGCCTGGGGAGACCCAGTACTTC. This encodes CASSSDVGQPGETQYF. The chain joins TRBV7-7 to TRBJ2-5, with 7 bases aligning to TRBD1. Germline V gene sequence: CDR1 SSHAT, CDR2 FNYEAQ (reference sequence). There are 16 residues in the CDR3.